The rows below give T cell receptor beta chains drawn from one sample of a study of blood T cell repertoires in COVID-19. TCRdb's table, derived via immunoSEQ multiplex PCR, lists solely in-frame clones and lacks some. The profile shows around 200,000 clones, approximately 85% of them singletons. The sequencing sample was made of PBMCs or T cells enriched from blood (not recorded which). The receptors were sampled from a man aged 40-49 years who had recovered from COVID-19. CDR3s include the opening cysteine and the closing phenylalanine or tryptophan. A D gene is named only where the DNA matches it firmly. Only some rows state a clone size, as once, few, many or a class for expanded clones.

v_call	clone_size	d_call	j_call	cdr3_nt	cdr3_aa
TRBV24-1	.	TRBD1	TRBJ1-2	TGTGCCACCAGTGATGAGGGGGCGGACTATGGCTACACCTTC	CATSDEGADYGYTF
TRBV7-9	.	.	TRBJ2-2	TGTGCCAGCAGCTTAGCAGGGGCCGGGGAGCTGTTTTTT	CASSLAGAGELFF
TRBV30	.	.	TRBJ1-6	TGTGCATTGGGCCCGAACAATAATTCACCCCTCCACTTT	CALGPNNNSPLHF
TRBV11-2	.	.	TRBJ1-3	TGTGCCAGCAGCTTAGGCCGGAGGGGAGGTGGAAACACCATATATTTT	CASSLGRRGGGNTIYF
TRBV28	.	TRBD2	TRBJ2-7	TGTGCCAGCAGGCAGACTAGCGGGACAGTCTACGAGCAGTACTTC	CASRQTSGTVYEQYF
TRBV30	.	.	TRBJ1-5	TGTGCCTGGAGTGTAGTTGCGGGGAAACAGCCCCAGCATTTT	CAWSVVAGKQPQHF
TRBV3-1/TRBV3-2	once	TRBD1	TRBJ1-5	TGTGCCAGCAGCCAAGATCTGTCAGGGGGTCCCCAGCATTTT	CASSQDLSGGPQHF
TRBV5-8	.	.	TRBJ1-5	TGTGCCAGCAGCTTGGGGCAGGGGCGAGGGCAGCCCCAGCATTTT	CASSLGQGRGQPQHF
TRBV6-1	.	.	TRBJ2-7	TGTGCCAGCAGTGATCTAGACGGGAGATACTACGAGCAGTACTTC	CASSDLDGRYYEQYF
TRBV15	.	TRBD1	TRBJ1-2	TGTGCCACCAGCAGACACCGACTTAAGGGACAGGGATCTAACTATGGCTACACCTTC	CATSRHRLKGQGSNYGYTF
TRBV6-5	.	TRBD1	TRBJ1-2	TGTGCCAGCAGACAGGGGACAAAGACTAACTATGGCTACACCTTC	CASRQGTKTNYGYTF
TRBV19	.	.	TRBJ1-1	TGTGCCACCGACGGGGGGCGGAGGGCCAACACTGAAGCTTTCTTT	CATDGGRRANTEAFF
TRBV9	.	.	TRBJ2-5	TGTGCCAGCAGCCAAATTCCGGCAGGTCGCCAAGAGACCCAGTACTTC	CASSQIPAGRQETQYF
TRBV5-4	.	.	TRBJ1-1	TGTGCCAGCAGCGTCCGCCAGGTGTCCGAAGCTTTCTTT	CASSVRQVSEAFF
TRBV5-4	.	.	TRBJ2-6	TGTGCCAGCAGCTTAAGTTTACTGTCCGGGGCCAACGTCCTGACTTTC	CASSLSLLSGANVLTF
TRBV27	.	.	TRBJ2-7	TGTGCCAGCAGTTTATCAAGGGGGGAGCAGTACTTC	CASSLSRGEQYF
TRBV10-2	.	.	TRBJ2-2	TGCGCCAGCGACTATGACGGGGAGCTGTTTTTT	CASDYDGELFF
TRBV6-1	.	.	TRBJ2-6	TGTGCCAGCAGTGTCACCCTCAGTGGCTCTGGGGCCAACGTCCTGACTTTC	CASSVTLSGSGANVLTF
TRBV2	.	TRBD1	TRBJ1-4	TGTGCCAGCAGACCGGGACAGGGGCGGCATGAAAAACTGTTTTTT	CASRPGQGRHEKLFF
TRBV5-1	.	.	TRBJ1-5	TGCGCCAGCAGCTTGGACAGGGCTGGCCAGCCCCAGCATTTT	CASSLDRAGQPQHF
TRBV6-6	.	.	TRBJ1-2	TGTGCCAGCAGTCTAGGGGCCCTTACGCAAGGATACTATGGCTACACCTTC	CASSLGALTQGYYGYTF
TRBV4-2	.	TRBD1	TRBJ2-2	TGTGCCAGCAGCCAGGTCGGGACAGGGGGCTCCGGGGAGCTGTTTTTT	CASSQVGTGGSGELFF
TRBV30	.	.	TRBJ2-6	TGTGCCTGGAGGGTTAAGGTGGGGCTCGGGGCCAACGTCCTGACTTTC	CAWRVKVGLGANVLTF
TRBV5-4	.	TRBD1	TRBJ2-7	TGTGCCAGCAGCCGAAAAAGTGACAGGGCCTACGAGCAGTACTTC	CASSRKSDRAYEQYF
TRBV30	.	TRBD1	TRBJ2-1	TGTGCCTGGGGGGAAGCAGGGGGCTGGAATGAGCAGTTCTTC	CAWGEAGGWNEQFF
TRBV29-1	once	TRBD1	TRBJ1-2	TGCAGCGTTCGCAGGACAGGCACTAACTATGGCTACACCTTC	CSVRRTGTNYGYTF
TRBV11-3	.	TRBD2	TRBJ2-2	TGTGCCAGCAGCTCAACTCCCCCGGGACTACCTGCGAGCGGGGAGCTGTTTTTT	CASSSTPPGLPASGELFF
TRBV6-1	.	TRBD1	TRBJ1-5	TGTGCCAGCAGTGAACTGACAGGGGTTCAGCCCCAGCATTTT	CASSELTGVQPQHF
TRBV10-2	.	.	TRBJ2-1	TGCGCCAGCAGTGAGGAGCGGAGCTCCTACAATGAGCAGTTCTTC	CASSEERSSYNEQFF
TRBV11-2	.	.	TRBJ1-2	TGTGCCAGCAGCCTCGGGTCCTTAGTATATGGCTACACCTTC	CASSLGSLVYGYTF
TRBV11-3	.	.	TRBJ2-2	TGTGCCAGCAGCTACAAGGGGGACACCGGGGAGCTGTTTTTT	CASSYKGDTGELFF
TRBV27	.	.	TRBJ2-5	TGTGCCAGCAGTCCTTGGGGGGATCGAGAGACCCAGTACTTC	CASSPWGDRETQYF
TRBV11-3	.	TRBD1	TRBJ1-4	TGTGCCAGCAGCTTGGGGACAGTTGAAGAAAAACTGTTTTTT	CASSLGTVEEKLFF
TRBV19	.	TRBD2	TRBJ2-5	TGTGCCAGTAGTCAAGCGGGAGGGTCCCAAGAGACCCAGTACTTC	CASSQAGGSQETQYF
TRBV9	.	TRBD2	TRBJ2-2	TGTGCCAGCAGCGCGTCGATTACTAGCGGGACGTTTTGGGGGGAGCTGTTTTTT	CASSASITSGTFWGELFF
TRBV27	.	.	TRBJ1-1	TGTGCCAGCAGTTTACAGCAGGGGCCGAACACTGAAGCTTTCTTT	CASSLQQGPNTEAFF
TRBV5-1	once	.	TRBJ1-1	TGCGCCAGCAGCTTGGTTGCTGGGCCGAACACTGAAGCTTTCTTT	CASSLVAGPNTEAFF
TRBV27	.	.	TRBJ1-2	TGTGCCAGCAGTTTCTCCGGAGACTATGGCTACACCTTC	CASSFSGDYGYTF
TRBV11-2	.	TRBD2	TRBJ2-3	TGTGCCAGCAGCAGGGCTAGCGGGGGGTATTCAACTAGCACAGATACGCAGTATTTT	CASSRASGGYSTSTDTQYF
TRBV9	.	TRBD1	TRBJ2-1	TGTGCCAGCAGCGTAGCACAGGGGGCAAGGGATGAGCAGTTCTTC	CASSVAQGARDEQFF
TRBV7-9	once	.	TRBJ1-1	TGTGCCAGCAGCCCTAGAGGGGACAATCAGTTCAGAGCTTTCTTT	CASSPRGDNQFRAFF
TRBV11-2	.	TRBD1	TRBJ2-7	TGTGCCAGCAGCTTAGTGGGGACAGGTCCCTTTTACGAGCAGTACTTC	CASSLVGTGPFYEQYF
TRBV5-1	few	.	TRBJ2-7	TGCGCCAGCAGCTTGGATTACAGGGACCACGAGCAGTACTTC	CASSLDYRDHEQYF
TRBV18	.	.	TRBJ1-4	TGTGCCAGCTCACCATTTGCTTCCGGGGAAGGACTGTTTTTT	CASSPFASGEGLFF
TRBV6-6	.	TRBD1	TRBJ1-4	TGTGCCAGCAGTTACTCGACAGGGGGCGAAAAACTGTTTTTT	CASSYSTGGEKLFF
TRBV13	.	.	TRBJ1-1	TGTGCCAGCAGCTTAACCAGGGCTAGTGAAGCTTTCTTT	CASSLTRASEAFF
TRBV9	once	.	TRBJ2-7	TGTGCCAGCAGCGTAGGTATATCGATTGGCGGGTACGAGCAGTACTTC	CASSVGISIGGYEQYF
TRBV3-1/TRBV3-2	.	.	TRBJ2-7	TGTGCCAGCAGCCAAGAACACCGTTCGCCCTACGAGCAGTACTTC	CASSQEHRSPYEQYF
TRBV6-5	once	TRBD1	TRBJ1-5	TGTGCCAGCAGAAGGGGAGACAGGGGCAATCAGCCCCAGCATTTT	CASRRGDRGNQPQHF
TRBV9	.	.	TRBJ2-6	TGTGCCAGCAGCGTTCGACAGTCTGGGGCCAACGTCCTGACTTTC	CASSVRQSGANVLTF
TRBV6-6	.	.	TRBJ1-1	TGTGCCAGCAGTAAAGACAGGCTTAACACTGAAGCTTTCTTT	CASSKDRLNTEAFF
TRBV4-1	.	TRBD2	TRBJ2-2	TGCGCCAGCAGCTATCCGGGGACTAGCGGGAGAAAGGGGGAGCTGTTTTTT	CASSYPGTSGRKGELFF
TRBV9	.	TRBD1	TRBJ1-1	TGTGCCAGCAGCGTAGCCCCGGAGGGGGCACAGATTGAAGCTTTCTTT	CASSVAPEGAQIEAFF
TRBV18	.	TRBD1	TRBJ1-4	TGTGCCAGTACCAGGGGGACTAATGAAAAACTGTTTTTT	CASTRGTNEKLFF
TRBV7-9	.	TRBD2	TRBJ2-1	TGTGCCAGCCCCCCGACTAGCGGGGGGATAAATGAGCAGTTCTTC	CASPPTSGGINEQFF
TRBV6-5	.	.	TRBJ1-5	TGTGCCTCCTGGGGCCTTTGGGCGGGCAATCAGCCCCAGCATTTT	CASWGLWAGNQPQHF
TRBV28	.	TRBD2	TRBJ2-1	TGTGCCAGCAGCCAAGAGGGACTAGCGGGATACTTTAGCTACAATGAGCAGTTCTTC	CASSQEGLAGYFSYNEQFF
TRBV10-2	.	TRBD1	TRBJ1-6	TGCGCCAGTGGACAGGGGGCTAATTCACCCCTCCACTTT	CASGQGANSPLHF
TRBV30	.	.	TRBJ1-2	TGTGCCTGGACTTATCCGGCAGGGGATGGCTACACCTTC	CAWTYPAGDGYTF